These 30 T cell receptor beta chains were all obtained from the same sample, sequenced in a study of patients and donors after allogeneic stem cell transplantation. TCRdb passed the RT-PCR reads through MiXCR, listing each CDR3 protein once. The data show 95,000 to 120,000 distinct CDR3 sequences, around 33% seen once. The sample consisted of blood, either unsorted or a sorted T cell fraction (not recorded which). The receptors here all came from a human donor who was either an allogeneic HSCT recipient or a stem cell or donor lymphocyte infusion donor (not recorded which). It is not recorded whose cells these are; they may come from a transplant donor.

The genes are TRBV5-1 and TRBJ2-7; D is unresolved. Germline lookup yields CDR1 SGHRS and CDR2 YFSETQ. The V and J ends lost 0 bases and 6 bases respectively, with 10 bases between them. This CDR3 contains 13 residues. DNA for the CDR3: TGCGCCAGCAGCTTGGAACCGGGTGGCGAGCAGTACTTC. Translating it yields CASSLEPGGEQYF. Looking up the rest from reference TRBV5-1 and TRBJ2-7 gives the full variable domain: KAGVTQTPRYLIKTRGQQVTLSCSPISGHRSVSWYQQTPGQGLQFLFEYFSETQRNKGNFPGRFSGRQFSNSRSEMNVSTLELGDSALYLCASSLEPGGEQYFGPGTRLTVT.

The rearrangement joins TRBV5-1 to TRBJ2-3, with unresolved D. There are 14 residues in the CDR3. V was cut by 0 bases and J by 2 bases, with 7 bases left in between. Germline-derived CDR1 and CDR2 are SGHRS and YFSETQ. The CDR3 DNA is TGCGCCAGCAGCTTGGCGGAGTTCACAGATACGCAGTATTTT. This gives the protein CASSLAEFTDTQYF. Drawing the rest from reference TRBV5-1 and TRBJ2-3, the complete variable domain is KAGVTQTPRYLIKTRGQQVTLSCSPISGHRSVSWYQQTPGQGLQFLFEYFSETQRNKGNFPGRFSGRQFSNSRSEMNVSTLELGDSALYLCASSLAEFTDTQYFGPGTRLTVL.

In this sample, this clonotype turned up a few times. V usage is TRBV28 and J usage is TRBJ2-7, with 11 bases fitting TRBD2. With 6 bases clipped from V and 6 bases from J, the junction kept 7 bases outside the gene matches. This CDR3 spans 14 amino acids. CDR1 MDHEN and CDR2 SYDVKM come from the germline V gene. The CDR3 protein is CASRLSSGRGEQYF. The CDR3 region has the DNA TGTGCCAGCAGGCTAAGTAGCGGGAGGGGCGAGCAGTACTTC. Supplemented by reference TRBV28 and TRBJ2-7, the full variable domain reads DVKVTQSSRYLVKRTGEKVFLECVQDMDHENMFWYRQDPGLGLRLIYFSYDVKMKEKGDIPEGYSVSREKKERFSLILESASTNQTSMYLCASRLSSGRGEQYFGPGTRLTVT.

The chain links TRBV5-1 to TRBJ2-1, with unresolved D. Germline V lookup: CDR1 SGHRS, CDR2 YFSETQ. V shed 5 bases and J shed 2 bases, with 11 bases lying between them. CDR3 length: 14 residues. CDR3 DNA: TGCGCCAGCAGATACGACCCGGCCTACAATGAGCAGTTCTTC. This sequence encodes CASRYDPAYNEQFF.

V gene TRBV5-5 combines with J gene TRBJ1-1; 9 nucleotides match TRBD1. CDR1 is SGHKS and CDR2 is YYEKEE in the germline V gene (reference sequence). Trimming cost V 4 bases and J 5 bases; bases outside gene matches: 6. The CDR3 is 14 amino acids. CDR3 in amino acids: CASSQGQGRTEAFF. In DNA, the CDR3 is TGTGCCAGCAGCCAGGGACAGGGAAGGACTGAAGCTTTCTTT.

In its sample, this clonotype was seen once. This chain uses TRBV5-5 with TRBJ2-5, with TRBD2 identical over 15 bases. CDR1 and CDR2 from the germline V gene are SGHKS and YYEKEE (reference sequence). V was clipped by 7 bases and J by 5 bases; unmatched bases: 6. This CDR3 region has 15 residues. DNA of the CDR3: TGTGCCAGCTACGGGACTAGCGGGAGGTTGGAGACCCAGTACTTC. Translating gives CASYGTSGRLETQYF.

The chain couples TRBV7-8 to TRBJ2-2, with D unclear. Germline V gives CDR1 SGHVS, CDR2 FQNEAQ. CDR3 length: 15 amino acids. The germline V and J ends were trimmed by 3 bases and 3 bases, with 11 bases remaining between them. CDR3 bases: TGTGCCAGCAGCTTGATAGTGTGGGACACCGGGGAGCTGTTTTTT. The encoded protein is CASSLIVWDTGELFF. Filled out from reference TRBV7-8 and TRBJ2-2, the complete variable domain reads GAGVSQSPRYKVAKRGQDVALRCDPISGHVSLFWYQQALGQGPEFLTYFQNEAQLDKSGLPSDRFFAERPEGSVSTLKIQRTQQEDSAVYLCASSLIVWDTGELFFGEGSRLTVL.

The table lists this clonotype with a few counts. The J gene is TRBJ2-3, the V gene TRBV10-3; D remains ambiguous. Germline-derived CDR1 and CDR2 are ENHRY and SYGVKD. The CDR3 consists of 12 residues. Between the trimmed V and J ends, which lost 8 bases and 5 bases, there was a span of 11 bases. The CDR3 DNA sequence: TGTGCCATCGGAAGCTCCGGAGATACGCAGTATTTT. Translation gives CAIGSSGDTQYF.

This clonotype was found many times. The V call is TRBV27, the J call TRBJ1-2; TRBD1 is a possible D gene (5 bases). The length of the CDR3 is 14 residues. The ends were cut back, 0 bases at V and 6 bases at J, with 11 bases in the middle. The germline CDR1 and CDR2 sequences are MNHEY and SMNVEV (reference sequence). The CDR3 protein is CASSLSRQQNGYTF. Here the CDR3 DNA reads TGTGCCAGCAGTTTATCAAGACAGCAAAATGGCTACACCTTC.

This clonotype was detected once. The chain has TRBV27 and TRBJ2-4; 9 bases are shared with TRBD2. J was trimmed by 4 bases and V by 3 bases; bases with no gene match: 7. This CDR3 comprises 16 residues. The germline V gene has CDR1 MNHEY and CDR2 SMNVEV (reference sequence). The CDR3 region has the DNA TGTGCCAGCAGTTTTTCGCGAGCGGGAGGTAAAAACATTCAGTACTTC. Residues: CASSFSRAGGKNIQYF.

CDR3 DNA: TGTGCCAGCAGTTACTCTGGGCTAGCGGGAGCAGATACGCAGTATTTT. Translated, it gives CASSYSGLAGADTQYF. This chain links TRBV6-5 with TRBJ2-3; 10 nucleotides line up with TRBD2. V lost 0 bases to trimming and J lost 4 bases; unmatched junction nucleotides: 4. The CDR3 runs 16 residues. Germline V gene lookup returns CDR1 MNHEY and CDR2 SVGAGI.

V gene TRBV3-1 combines with J gene TRBJ2-5, with D perhaps TRBD2 (6 bases). The CDR3 is 15 residues long. The V end lost 5 bases, the J end lost 7 bases, and 20 bases lay between the germline ends. CDR1 and CDR2 (germline): LGHDT, YNNKEL (reference sequence). CDR3 residues: CASSTLRELRMTQYF. The DNA of the CDR3 is TGTGCCAGCAGCACATTACGGGAGCTTCGCATGACCCAGTACTTC.

The table lists this clonotype with a few counts. This chain connects TRBV10-3 to TRBJ2-1; D unresolved. This CDR3 spans 16 amino acids. Germline V lookup: CDR1 ENHRY, CDR2 SYGVKD. Deletions cut 2 bases from V and 7 bases from J, with 18 bases between. The CDR3, as DNA: TGTGCCATCAGTGAGCCTGTACTACCTGGTGGTAATGAGCAGTTCTTC. Residues: CAISEPVLPGGNEQFF.

This clonotype was seen a handful of times. V usage is TRBV27 and J usage is TRBJ1-6, with unresolved D. CDR1 is MNHEY and CDR2 is SMNVEV in the germline V gene (reference sequence). The CDR3 totals 15 residues. Deletions cut 0 bases from V and 3 bases from J, with 6 bases between. The CDR3 nucleotides read TGTGCCAGCAGTTTATCATGGAGCTATAATTCACCCCTCCACTTT. Translating gives CASSLSWSYNSPLHF.

This clonotype was seen many times. V and J are TRBV29-1 and TRBJ1-2; weak D call: TRBD1 (5 bases). The CDR3 length is 14 residues. The V gene lost 1 base and the J gene lost 5 bases, with 14 bases spanning the gap. The germline CDR1 and CDR2 sequences are SQVTM and ANQGSEA. CDR3 sequence: CSVEGGLGEYGYTF. The CDR3 bases are TGCAGCGTTGAAGGGGGCCTTGGAGAATATGGCTACACCTTC. Using reference TRBV29-1 and TRBJ1-2 for the parts outside the CDR3, the full variable domain is SAVISQKPSRDICQRGTSLTIQCQVDSQVTMMFWYRQQPGQSLTLIATANQGSEATYESGFVIDKFPISRPNLTFSTLTVSNMSPEDSSIYLCSVEGGLGEYGYTFGSGTRLTVV.

There are a few counts of this clonotype. V usage is TRBV28 and J usage is TRBJ2-1; 8 nucleotides match TRBD1. The J segment lost 2 bases and the V segment lost 8 bases, leaving 2 bases of the junction unmatched. The CDR3 spans 13 residues. The V gene's germline CDR1 is MDHEN and CDR2 SYDVKM. This chain's CDR3 is CASLTGAYNEQFF. In DNA form, the CDR3 reads TGTGCCAGCTTGACAGGGGCCTACAATGAGCAGTTCTTC.

The chain employs TRBV7-9 and TRBJ2-5; possibly TRBD1 for D (5 bases). V lost 2 bases and J 7 bases, leaving 11 bases between the germline ends. The CDR3 covers 13 residues. Germline CDR1 and CDR2: SEHNR and FQNEAQ (reference sequence). CDR3 nucleotides: TGTGCCAGCAGCTTAAGGGGTGGAGTGACCCAGTACTTC. It is translated as CASSLRGGVTQYF.

The genes are TRBV7-9 and TRBJ1-4; the D is unclear. Germline V lookup: CDR1 SEHNR, CDR2 FQNEAQ (reference sequence). V was shortened by 2 bases and J by 7 bases, with 23 bases between the two germline ends. This CDR3 is 18 amino acids long. CDR3 DNA: TGTGCCAGCAGCTTACCCCTGCTTTTGCGAGGACGGGGTGAAAAACTGTTTTTT. It specifies CASSLPLLLRGRGEKLFF.

This rearrangement joins TRBV20-1 to TRBJ1-1, with unresolved D. Trimming took off 0 bases at V and 2 bases at J, with 13 bases between the two ends. The length of the CDR3 is 15 residues. Germline V gene data show CDR1 as DFQATT and CDR2 as SNEGSKA (reference sequence). The CDR3, as DNA: TGCAGTGCTAGAGATCTCCGGCAGATAAACACTGAAGCTTTCTTT. It yields the protein CSARDLRQINTEAFF.

This clonotype showed up just a few times. The chain has TRBV6-5 and TRBJ1-1; TRBD1 matches at 7 bases. The V gene end was trimmed by 7 bases and the J gene end by 1 base; junction bases not matched to a gene: 9. The CDR3 has 15 residues. CDR1 is MNHEY, CDR2 SVGAGI, per germline. The CDR3 coding sequence is TGTGCCAGCACCCAAGTTTGGACAGGGAACACTGAAGCTTTCTTT. Protein sequence: CASTQVWTGNTEAFF.

This clonotype was counted at least ten times. The rearrangement uses TRBV2 and TRBJ2-5, with D perhaps matching TRBD1 (6 bases). V gave up 6 bases and J gave up 5 bases, with 13 bases separating them. The germline gives CDR1 SNHLY, CDR2 FYNNEI. The CDR3 spans 13 residues. CDR3 bases: TGTGCCAGCAGGACAGGCGGGCGGGAGACCCAGTACTTC. Translating it yields CASRTGGRETQYF.

This clonotype has a handful of counts. CDR3 sequence reads: CASSQRQGRSYNEQFF. The CDR3 nucleotides are TGTGCCAGCAGCCAACGACAGGGGAGGTCCTACAATGAGCAGTTCTTC. The chain carries TRBV3-1 and TRBJ2-1; 8 nucleotides agree with TRBD1. The CDR3 is made up of 16 amino acids. Germline V gene lookup returns CDR1 LGHDT and CDR2 YNNKEL (reference sequence). V lost 2 bases, J lost 1 base, and 4 bases stayed unmatched.

This sequence joins TRBV11-2 and TRBJ2-1, with 12 positions matching TRBD1. Looked up from germline, CDR1 is SGHAT and CDR2 is FQNNGV. This CDR3 comprises 16 residues. The trim removed 5 bases at V and 8 bases at J, leaving 10 bases unmatched. The CDR3 sequence: CASSRPSGQGADEQFF. Here the CDR3 DNA reads TGTGCCAGCAGCCGCCCGTCGGGACAGGGGGCAGATGAGCAGTTCTTC.

The chain joins TRBV7-9 to TRBJ1-2; 9 bases match TRBD1. V gave up 5 bases and J gave up 7 bases; unmatched junction bases: 14. Germline CDR1 is SEHNR and CDR2 is FQNEAQ (reference sequence). The length of the CDR3 is 16 residues. The DNA for the CDR3 is TGTGCCAGCAGCCCCAGGACAGGGGTCACCCGAAGTGGCTACACCTTC. Its protein product is CASSPRTGVTRSGYTF.

The V and J genes are TRBV20-1 and TRBJ2-2, with D uncertain. V was clipped by 3 bases and J by 0 bases, with 8 bases between them. CDR3 length equals 14 residues. CDR1 and CDR2 from the germline V gene are DFQATT and SNEGSKA (reference sequence). DNA of the CDR3: TGCAGTGCTAGTCCGAGTCCGAACACCGGGGAGCTGTTTTTT. Its translation is CSASPSPNTGELFF.

This sequence joins TRBV5-1 and TRBJ1-2; TRBD1 might be the D (5 bases). V was pared by 5 bases and J by 10 bases, with 18 bases between. Germline assignment: CDR1 SGHRS and CDR2 YFSETQ. The CDR3 covers 13 residues. The chain's CDR3 is CASRPDQGFAYTF. The CDR3 coding sequence is TGCGCCAGCAGGCCGGACCAGGGCTTTGCCTACACCTTC.

The CDR3 reads CASSPRTSGIGQYF. The CDR3 coding sequence is TGTGCCAGCAGCCCGAGGACTAGCGGGATCGGGCAGTATTTT. This chain joins TRBV7-2 and TRBJ2-3; 12 bases are shared with TRBD2. CDR3 size: 14 residues. V was pared by 5 bases and J by 11 bases, with 8 bases of the junction left unmatched. CDR1 is SGHTA, CDR2 FQGNSA, per germline.

In nucleotides, the CDR3 is TGTGCCAGCAGCTTACATGGGGCTGAAGCTTTCTTT. Residues: CASSLHGAEAFF. This chain connects TRBV12-3 or TRBV12-4 to TRBJ1-1, with D uncertain. The V end was cut by 6 bases, the J end by 6 bases, with 11 bases between. This CDR3 region has 12 residues.

This clonotype was observed many times. The chain carries TRBV24-1 and TRBJ1-5, with D hard to call. The CDR3 has 14 amino acids. Looked up from germline, CDR1 is KGHDR and CDR2 is SFDVKD. Trimming shortened V by 9 bases and J by 0 bases, and 11 bases separated the two germline ends. CDR3 residues: CATGRAGSNQPQHF. CDR3 nucleotides: TGTGCCACCGGTCGGGCGGGTAGCAATCAGCCCCAGCATTTT.

The genes are TRBV20-1 and TRBJ2-7; TRBD2 agrees at 8 bases. The CDR3 runs 15 residues. CDR1 is DFQATT, CDR2 SNEGSKA, per germline (reference sequence). V shed 0 bases, J shed 6 bases, and the junction held 10 bases outside the gene matches. The CDR3 DNA reads TGCAGTGCTAGAGATACATACGGGAGGGCCGGCGAGCAGTACTTC. Its protein is CSARDTYGRAGEQYF.